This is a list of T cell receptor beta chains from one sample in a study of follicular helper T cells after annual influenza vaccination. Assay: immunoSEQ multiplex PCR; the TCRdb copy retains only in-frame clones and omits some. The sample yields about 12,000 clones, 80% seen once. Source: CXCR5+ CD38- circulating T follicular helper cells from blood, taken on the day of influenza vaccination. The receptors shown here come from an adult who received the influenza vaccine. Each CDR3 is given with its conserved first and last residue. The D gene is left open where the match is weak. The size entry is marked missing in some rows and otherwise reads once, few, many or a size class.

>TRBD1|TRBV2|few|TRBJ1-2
TGTGCCAGCAGCGGGACAGGCAACTATGGCTACACCTTC
CASSGTGNYGYTF
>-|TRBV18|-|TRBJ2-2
TGTGCCAGCTCACCAGATTTGGGGGGCTGGAACACCGGGGAGCTGTTTTTT
CASSPDLGGWNTGELFF
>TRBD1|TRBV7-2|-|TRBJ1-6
TGTGCCAGCAGCTTAGGGATTGGGACAGTGTTATCACCCCTCCACTTT
CASSLGIGTVLSPLHF
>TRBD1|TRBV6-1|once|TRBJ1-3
TGTGCCAGCGTGTCGGACAGGGGCAGAAACACCATATATTTT
CASVSDRGRNTIYF
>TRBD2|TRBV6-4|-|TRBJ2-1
TGTGCCAGCAGTCCGATATGGACTAGCGGGGGGGCCGGGCAGTTCTTC
CASSPIWTSGGAGQFF
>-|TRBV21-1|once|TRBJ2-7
TGTGCCAGCAGCCCACTGGACAGGGGATTTTACGAGCAGTACTTC
CASSPLDRGFYEQYF
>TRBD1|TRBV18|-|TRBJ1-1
TGTGCCAGCTCACCTTTCCTGAACAGGGGACGGGACACTGAAGCTTTCTTT
CASSPFLNRGRDTEAFF
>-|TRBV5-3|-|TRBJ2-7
TGTGCCAGCAGCTCGCTTTCGGCGGGGACAGAGCAGTACTTC
CASSSLSAGTEQYF
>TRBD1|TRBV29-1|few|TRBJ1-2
TGCAGCGTTGAAAAGACAGGGCATGGCTACACCTTC
CSVEKTGHGYTF
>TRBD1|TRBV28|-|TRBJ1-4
TGTGCCAGCAGTTTACCCACAGGGGAGCCTGAAAAACTGTTTTTT
CASSLPTGEPEKLFF
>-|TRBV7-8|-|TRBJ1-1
TGTGCCAGCAGCACCCGCTCGGGGATGGGCACTGAAGCTTTCTTT
CASSTRSGMGTEAFF
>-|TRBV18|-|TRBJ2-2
TGTGCCAGCTCCGACAGAGCCTTGGACACCGGGGAGCTGTTTTTT
CASSDRALDTGELFF
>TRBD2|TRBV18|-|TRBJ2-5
TGTGCCAGCTCACCACCGGGGACTAGGGGGGCAGAGACCCAGTACTTC
CASSPPGTRGAETQYF
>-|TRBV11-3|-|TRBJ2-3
TGTGCCAGCAGCTCCGGGACCAACACAGATACGCAGTATTTT
CASSSGTNTDTQYF
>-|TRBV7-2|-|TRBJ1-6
TGTGCCAGCAGCTACGTACCCGGGGATTCACCCCTCCACTTT
CASSYVPGDSPLHF
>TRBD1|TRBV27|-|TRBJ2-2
TGTGCCAGCAAGGTCTTTGACAGGGTCCCCCCTCTCCACACCGGGGAGCTGTTTTTT
CASKVFDRVPPLHTGELFF
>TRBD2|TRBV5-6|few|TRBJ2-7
TGTGCCAGCAGTTCCAGCGGGGGGGCCCACCCCTACGAGCAGTACTTC
CASSSSGGAHPYEQYF
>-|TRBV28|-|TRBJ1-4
TGTGCCAGTAAATGGGGGGGGAATGAAAAACTGTTTTTT
CASKWGGNEKLFF
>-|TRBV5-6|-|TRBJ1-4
TGTGCCAGCAGCTTGGGGCAGGTTGGTGAAAAACTGTTTTTT
CASSLGQVGEKLFF
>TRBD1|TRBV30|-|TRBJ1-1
TGTGCCTGGGATCAGGGGGCTCGTTACACTGAAGCTTTCTTT
CAWDQGARYTEAFF
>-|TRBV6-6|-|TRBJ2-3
TGTGCCAGCAACCCCGGGTTGGCGCAGAGCACAGATACGCAGTATTTT
CASNPGLAQSTDTQYF
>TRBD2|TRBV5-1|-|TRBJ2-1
TGCGCCAGCAGTTGGACTAGCGGTTTGAATGAGCAGTTCTTC
CASSWTSGLNEQFF
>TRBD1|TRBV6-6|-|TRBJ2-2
TGTGCGGCGCAGGGGGAGTTGACCGGGGAGCTGTTTTTT
CAAQGELTGELFF
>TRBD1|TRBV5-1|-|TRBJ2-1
TGCGCCAGCAGCGCACAGGGGGCGAACAATGAGCAGTTCTTC
CASSAQGANNEQFF
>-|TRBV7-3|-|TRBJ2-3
TGTGCCAGCAGCTTAATTGGGGGTGGCGCGCAGTATTTT
CASSLIGGGAQYF
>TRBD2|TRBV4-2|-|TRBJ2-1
TGTGCCAGCAGCCAAGATAGGGGAGGGAGCGCCAATGAGCAGTTCTTC
CASSQDRGGSANEQFF
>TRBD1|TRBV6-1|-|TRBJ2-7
TGTGCCAGCAGTGCAACAGGGGGCGGTCCCGAGCAGTACTTC
CASSATGGGPEQYF
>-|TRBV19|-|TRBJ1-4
TGTGCCAGTAGTCCCCGGGCAGGGGCAACTAATGAAAAACTGTTTTTT
CASSPRAGATNEKLFF
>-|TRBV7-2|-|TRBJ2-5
TGTGCCAGCAGCTTAGCAGAGACCCAGTACTTC
CASSLAETQYF
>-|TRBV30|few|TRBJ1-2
TGTGCCTGGAGTGTAAGCCGGATACATGGCTACACCTTC
CAWSVSRIHGYTF
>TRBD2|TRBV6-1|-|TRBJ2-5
TGTGCCAGCACCCTACTAGCGGGGGGTTGGGAGACCCAGTACTTC
CASTLLAGGWETQYF
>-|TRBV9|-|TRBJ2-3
TGTGCCAGCAGCGTAGATGTAGCTAGCACAGATACGCAGTATTTT
CASSVDVASTDTQYF
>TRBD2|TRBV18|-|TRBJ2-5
TGTGCCAGCTCACCCCCGGGACTAGCCCAAGAGACCCAGTACTTC
CASSPPGLAQETQYF
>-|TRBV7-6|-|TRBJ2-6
TGTGCCAGCAGCACGGTGGGGGCCAACGTCCTGACTTTC
CASSTVGANVLTF
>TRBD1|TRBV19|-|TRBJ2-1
TGTGCCAGTAGTAGACAGGGGGATGAGCAGTTCTTC
CASSRQGDEQFF
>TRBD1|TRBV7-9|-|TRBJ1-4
TGTGCCAGCAGCTTCTTACTGACAGGGGGCAATAATGAAAAACTGTTTTTT
CASSFLLTGGNNEKLFF
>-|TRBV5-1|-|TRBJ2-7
TGCGCCAGCAGCTTGGATGCAGCGCAGCAGTACTTC
CASSLDAAQQYF
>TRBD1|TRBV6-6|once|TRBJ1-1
TGTGCCAGCAGTTGGGACAGTGAAGCTTTCTTT
CASSWDSEAFF
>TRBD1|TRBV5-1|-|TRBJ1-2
TGCGCCAGCAGCAACCTACAGGGGGGAAATGGCTACACCTTC
CASSNLQGGNGYTF
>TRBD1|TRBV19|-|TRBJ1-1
TGTGCCAGTAGTAACGGCAGGGGGGGCACTGAAGCTTTCTTT
CASSNGRGGTEAFF
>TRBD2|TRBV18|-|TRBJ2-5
TGTGCCAGCTCACCACTTCTAGCGGGCCCCGGGGAGACCCAGTACTTC
CASSPLLAGPGETQYF